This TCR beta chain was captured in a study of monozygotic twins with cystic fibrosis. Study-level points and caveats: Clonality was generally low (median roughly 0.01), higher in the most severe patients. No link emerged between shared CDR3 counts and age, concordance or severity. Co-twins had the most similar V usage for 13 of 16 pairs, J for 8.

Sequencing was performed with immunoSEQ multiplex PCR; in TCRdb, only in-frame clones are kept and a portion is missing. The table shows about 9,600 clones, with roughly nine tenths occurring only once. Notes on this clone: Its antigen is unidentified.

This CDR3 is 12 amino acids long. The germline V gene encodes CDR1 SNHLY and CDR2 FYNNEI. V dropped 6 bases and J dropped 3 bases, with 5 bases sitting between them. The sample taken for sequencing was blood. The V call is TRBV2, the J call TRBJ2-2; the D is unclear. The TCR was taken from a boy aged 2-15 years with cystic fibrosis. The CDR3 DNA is TGTGCCAGCAGGCTGGACACCGGGGAGCTGTTTTTT. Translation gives CASRLDTGELFF.